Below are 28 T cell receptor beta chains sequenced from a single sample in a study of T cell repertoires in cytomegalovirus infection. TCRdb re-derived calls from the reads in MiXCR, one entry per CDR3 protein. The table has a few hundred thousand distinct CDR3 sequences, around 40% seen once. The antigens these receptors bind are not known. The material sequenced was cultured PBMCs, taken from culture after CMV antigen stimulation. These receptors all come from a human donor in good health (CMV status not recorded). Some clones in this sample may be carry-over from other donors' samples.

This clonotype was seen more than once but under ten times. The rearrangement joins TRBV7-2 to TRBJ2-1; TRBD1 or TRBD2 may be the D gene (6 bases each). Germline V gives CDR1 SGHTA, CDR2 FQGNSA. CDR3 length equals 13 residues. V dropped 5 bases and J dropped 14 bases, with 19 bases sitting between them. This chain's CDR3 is CASSPSTSRGEFF. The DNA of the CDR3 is TGTGCCAGCAGCCCCTCCACCTCTAGGGGGGAGTTCTTC.

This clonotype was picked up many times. The CDR3 loop is CASSPTDNEQFF. The DNA for the CDR3 is TGTGCCAGCAGCCCGACGGACAATGAGCAGTTCTTC. The chain couples TRBV12-3 or TRBV12-4 to TRBJ2-1, with unresolved D. V was trimmed by 6 bases and J by 5 bases, leaving 8 bases between them. The CDR3 runs 12 residues.

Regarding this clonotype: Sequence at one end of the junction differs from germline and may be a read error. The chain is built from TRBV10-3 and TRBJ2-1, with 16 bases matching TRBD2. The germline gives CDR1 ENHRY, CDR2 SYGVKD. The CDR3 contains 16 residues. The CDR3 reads CASGTSGRASSNEQFF. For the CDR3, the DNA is TGTGCCTCAGGGACTAGCGGGAGGGCCTCCTCCAATGAGCAGTTCTTC.

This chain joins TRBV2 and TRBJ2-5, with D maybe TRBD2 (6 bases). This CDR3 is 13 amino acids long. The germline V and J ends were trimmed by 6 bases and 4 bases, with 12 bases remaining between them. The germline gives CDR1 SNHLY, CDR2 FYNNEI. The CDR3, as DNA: TGTGCCAGCAGGGCGACTAGAGGAGAGACCCAGTACTTC. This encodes CASRATRGETQYF.

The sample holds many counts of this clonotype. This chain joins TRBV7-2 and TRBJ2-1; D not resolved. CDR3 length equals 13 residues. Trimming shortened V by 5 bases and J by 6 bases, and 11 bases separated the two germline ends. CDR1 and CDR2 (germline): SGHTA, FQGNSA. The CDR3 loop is CASSLRLGNEQFF. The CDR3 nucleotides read TGTGCCAGCAGCCTACGATTGGGCAATGAGCAGTTCTTC.

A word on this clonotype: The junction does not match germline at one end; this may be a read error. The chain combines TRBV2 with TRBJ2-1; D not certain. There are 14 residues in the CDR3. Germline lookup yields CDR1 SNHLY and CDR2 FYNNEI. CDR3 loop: CASREVPQGYEQFF. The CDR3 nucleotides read TGTGCCAGCAGAGAAGTTCCCCAAGGGTATGAGCAGTTCTTC.

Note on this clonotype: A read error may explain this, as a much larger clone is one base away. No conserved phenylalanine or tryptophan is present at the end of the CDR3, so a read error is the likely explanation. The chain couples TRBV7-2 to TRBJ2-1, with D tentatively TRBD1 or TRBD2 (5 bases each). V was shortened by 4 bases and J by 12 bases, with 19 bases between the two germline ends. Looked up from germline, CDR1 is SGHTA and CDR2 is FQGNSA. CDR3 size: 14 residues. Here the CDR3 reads CASSWKGRDARQFL. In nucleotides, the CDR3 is TGTGCCAGCAGCTGGAAGGGACGCGACGCTCGGCAGTTCCTC.

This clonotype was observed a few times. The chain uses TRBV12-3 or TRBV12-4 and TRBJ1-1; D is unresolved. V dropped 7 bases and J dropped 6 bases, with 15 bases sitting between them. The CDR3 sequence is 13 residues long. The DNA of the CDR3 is TGTGCCAGCACCCTCAGCCTCGGGGCTGAAGCTTTCTTT. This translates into CASTLSLGAEAFF.

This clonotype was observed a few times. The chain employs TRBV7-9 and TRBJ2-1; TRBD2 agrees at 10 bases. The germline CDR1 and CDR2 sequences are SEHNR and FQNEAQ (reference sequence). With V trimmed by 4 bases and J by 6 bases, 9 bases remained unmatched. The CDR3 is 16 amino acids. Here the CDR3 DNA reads TGTGCCAGCAGCTCGCTAGCGGGAGTATCGTCCAATGAGCAGTTCTTC. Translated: CASSSLAGVSSNEQFF.

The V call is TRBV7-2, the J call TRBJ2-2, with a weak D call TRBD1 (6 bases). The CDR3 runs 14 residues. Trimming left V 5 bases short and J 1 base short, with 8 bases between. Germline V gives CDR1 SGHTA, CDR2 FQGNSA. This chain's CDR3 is CASSQGQNTGELFF. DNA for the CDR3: TGTGCCAGCAGCCAGGGACAGAACACCGGGGAGCTGTTTTTT.

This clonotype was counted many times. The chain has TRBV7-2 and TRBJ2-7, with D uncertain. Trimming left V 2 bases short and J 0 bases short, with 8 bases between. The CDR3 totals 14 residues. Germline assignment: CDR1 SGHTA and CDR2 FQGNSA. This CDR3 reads CASSLRVSSYEQYF. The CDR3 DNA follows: TGTGCCAGCAGCTTAAGGGTGTCCTCCTACGAGCAGTACTTC.

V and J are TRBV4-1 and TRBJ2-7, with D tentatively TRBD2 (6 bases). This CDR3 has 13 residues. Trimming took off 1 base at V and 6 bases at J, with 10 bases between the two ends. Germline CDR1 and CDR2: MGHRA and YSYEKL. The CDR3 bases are TGCGCCAGCAGCCAAGCCCCCGGGAGCGAGCAGTACTTC. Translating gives CASSQAPGSEQYF.

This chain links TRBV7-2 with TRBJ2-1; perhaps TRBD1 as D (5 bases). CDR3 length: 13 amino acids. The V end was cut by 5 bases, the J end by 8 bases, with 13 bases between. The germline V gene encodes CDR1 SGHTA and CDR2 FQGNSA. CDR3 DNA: TGTGCCAGCAGCACAGCTAGGGGCGATGAGCAGTTCTTC. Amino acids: CASSTARGDEQFF.

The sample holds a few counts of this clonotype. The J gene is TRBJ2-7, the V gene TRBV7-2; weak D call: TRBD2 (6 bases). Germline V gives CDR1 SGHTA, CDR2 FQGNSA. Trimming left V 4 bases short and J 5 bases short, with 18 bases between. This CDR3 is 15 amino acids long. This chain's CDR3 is CASSSLWASADEQYF. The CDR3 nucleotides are TGTGCCAGCAGCTCCCTCTGGGCTAGCGCGGACGAGCAGTACTTC.

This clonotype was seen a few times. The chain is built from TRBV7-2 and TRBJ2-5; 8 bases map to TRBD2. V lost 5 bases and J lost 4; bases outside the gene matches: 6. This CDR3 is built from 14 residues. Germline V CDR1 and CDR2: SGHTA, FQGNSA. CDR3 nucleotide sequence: TGTGCCAGCAGCATCCAGCGGGAGTCAGAGACCCAGTACTTC. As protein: CASSIQRESETQYF.

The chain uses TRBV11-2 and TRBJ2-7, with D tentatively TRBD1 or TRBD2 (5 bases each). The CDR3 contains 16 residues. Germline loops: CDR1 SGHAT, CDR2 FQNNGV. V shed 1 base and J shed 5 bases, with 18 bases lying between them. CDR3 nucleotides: TGTGCCAGCAGCTTAGTTGGGGGACCCAGGGAACACGAGCAGTACTTC. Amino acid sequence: CASSLVGGPREHEQYF.

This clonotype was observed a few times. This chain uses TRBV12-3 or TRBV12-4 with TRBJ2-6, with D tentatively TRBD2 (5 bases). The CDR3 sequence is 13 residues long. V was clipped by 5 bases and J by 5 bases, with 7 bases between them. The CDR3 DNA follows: TGTGCCAGCAGTGGGAGTCGGGCCAACGTCCTGACTTTC. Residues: CASSGSRANVLTF.

CDR3 residues: CASRNRDTYTEAFF. DNA of the CDR3: TGTGCCAGCAGAAACCGGGACACTTACACTGAAGCTTTCTTT. The rearrangement joins TRBV6-5 to TRBJ1-1, with D possibly matching TRBD1 (6 bases). Trimming removed 6 bases at V and 3 bases at J, with 14 bases between. This CDR3 is 14 amino acids long. Germline loops: CDR1 MNHEY, CDR2 SVGAGI.

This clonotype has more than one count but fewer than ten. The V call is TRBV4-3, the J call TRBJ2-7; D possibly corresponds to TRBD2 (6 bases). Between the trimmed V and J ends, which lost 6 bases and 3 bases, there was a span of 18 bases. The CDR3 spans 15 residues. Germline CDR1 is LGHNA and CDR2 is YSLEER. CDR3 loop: CASSQLASYFYEQYF. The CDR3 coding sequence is TGCGCCAGCAGTCAACTAGCCTCCTACTTCTACGAGCAGTACTTC.

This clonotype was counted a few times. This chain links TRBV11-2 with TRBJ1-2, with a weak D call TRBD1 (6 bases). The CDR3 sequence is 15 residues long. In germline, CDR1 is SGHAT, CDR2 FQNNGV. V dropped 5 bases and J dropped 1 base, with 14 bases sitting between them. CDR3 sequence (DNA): TGTGCCAGCAGCCAACAGGGATCCCTTAACTATGGCTACACCTTC. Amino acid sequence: CASSQQGSLNYGYTF.

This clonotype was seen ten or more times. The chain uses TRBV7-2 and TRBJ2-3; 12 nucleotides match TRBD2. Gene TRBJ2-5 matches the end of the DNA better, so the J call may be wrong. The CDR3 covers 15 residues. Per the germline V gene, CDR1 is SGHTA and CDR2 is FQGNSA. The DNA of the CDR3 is TGTGCCAGCAGCTTAGGCCTAGCGGGAGGGGGGACCCAGTACTTC. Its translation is CASSLGLAGGGTQYF.

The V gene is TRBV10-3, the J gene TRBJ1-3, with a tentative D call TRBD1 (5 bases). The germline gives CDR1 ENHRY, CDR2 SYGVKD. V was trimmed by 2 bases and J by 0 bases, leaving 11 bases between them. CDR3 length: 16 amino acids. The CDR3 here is CAISELTGGSGNTIYF. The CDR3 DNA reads TGTGCCATCAGTGAGCTGACGGGGGGCTCTGGAAACACCATATATTTT.

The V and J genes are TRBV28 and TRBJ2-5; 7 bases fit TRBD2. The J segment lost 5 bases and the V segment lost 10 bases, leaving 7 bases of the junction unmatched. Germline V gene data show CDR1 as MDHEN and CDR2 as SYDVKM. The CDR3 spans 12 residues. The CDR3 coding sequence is TGTGCCACCTTCGGGGGAGGGGAGACCCAGTACTTC. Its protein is CATFGGGETQYF.

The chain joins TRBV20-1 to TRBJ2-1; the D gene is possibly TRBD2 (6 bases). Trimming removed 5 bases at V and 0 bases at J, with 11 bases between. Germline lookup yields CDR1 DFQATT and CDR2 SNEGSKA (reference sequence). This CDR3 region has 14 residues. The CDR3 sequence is CSAARGISYNEQFF. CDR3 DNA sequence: TGCAGTGCTGCACGCGGGATCTCCTACAATGAGCAGTTCTTC.

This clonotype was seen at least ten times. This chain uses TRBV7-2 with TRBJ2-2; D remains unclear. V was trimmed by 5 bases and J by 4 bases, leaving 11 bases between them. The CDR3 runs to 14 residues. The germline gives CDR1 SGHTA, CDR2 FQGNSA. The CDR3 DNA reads TGTGCCAGCAGCCCCCCGCCTGGCACCGGGGAGCTGTTTTTT. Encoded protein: CASSPPPGTGELFF.

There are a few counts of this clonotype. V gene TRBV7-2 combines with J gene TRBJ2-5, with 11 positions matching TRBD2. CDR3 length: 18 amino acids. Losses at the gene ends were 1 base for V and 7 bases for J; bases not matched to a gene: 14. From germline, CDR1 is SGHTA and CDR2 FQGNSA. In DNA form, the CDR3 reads TGTGCCAGCAGCTTAGTGGGGCGACTAGCGGGGCCGACAGGGACCCAGTACTTC. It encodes CASSLVGRLAGPTGTQYF. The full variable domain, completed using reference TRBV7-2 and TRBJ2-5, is GAGVSQSPSNKVTEKGKDVELRCDPISGHTALYWYRQSLGQGLEFLIYFQGNSAPDKSGLPSDRFSAERTGGSVSTLTIQRTQQEDSAVYLCASSLVGRLAGPTGTQYFGPGTRLLVL.

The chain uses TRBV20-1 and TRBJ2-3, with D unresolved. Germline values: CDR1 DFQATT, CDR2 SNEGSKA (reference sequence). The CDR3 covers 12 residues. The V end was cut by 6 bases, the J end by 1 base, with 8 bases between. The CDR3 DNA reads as TGCAGTGCCGGCCGGGGCACAGATACGCAGTATTTT. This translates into CSAGRGTDTQYF.

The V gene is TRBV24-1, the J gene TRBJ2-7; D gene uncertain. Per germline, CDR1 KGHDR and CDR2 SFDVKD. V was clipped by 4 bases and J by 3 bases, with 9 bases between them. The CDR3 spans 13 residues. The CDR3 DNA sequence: TGTGCCACCAGTGAGCACACCTTCTACGAGCAGTACTTC. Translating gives CATSEHTFYEQYF.